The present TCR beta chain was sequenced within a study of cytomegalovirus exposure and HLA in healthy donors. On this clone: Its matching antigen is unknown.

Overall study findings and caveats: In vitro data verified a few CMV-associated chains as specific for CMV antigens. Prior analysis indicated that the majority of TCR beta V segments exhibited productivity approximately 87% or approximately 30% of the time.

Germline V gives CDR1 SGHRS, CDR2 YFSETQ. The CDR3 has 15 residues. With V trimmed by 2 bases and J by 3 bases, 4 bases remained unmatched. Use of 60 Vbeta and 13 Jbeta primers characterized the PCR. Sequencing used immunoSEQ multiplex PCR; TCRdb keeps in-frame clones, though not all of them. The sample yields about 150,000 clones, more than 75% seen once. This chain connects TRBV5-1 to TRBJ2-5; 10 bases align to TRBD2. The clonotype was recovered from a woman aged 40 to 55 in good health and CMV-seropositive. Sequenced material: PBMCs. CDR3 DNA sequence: TGCGCCAGCAGCTTCCAAGCGGGAGGGGAAGAGACCCAGTACTTC. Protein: CASSFQAGGEETQYF.